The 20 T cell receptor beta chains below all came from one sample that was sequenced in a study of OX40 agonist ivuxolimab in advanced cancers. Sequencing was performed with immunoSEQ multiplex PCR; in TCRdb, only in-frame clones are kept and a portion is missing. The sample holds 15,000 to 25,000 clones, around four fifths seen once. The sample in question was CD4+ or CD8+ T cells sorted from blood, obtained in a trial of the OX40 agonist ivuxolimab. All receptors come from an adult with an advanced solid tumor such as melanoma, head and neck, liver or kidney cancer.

CDR3 in DNA: TGTGCCAGCAGCTTAAGTCAGGGTCGCCAAGAGACCCAGTACTTC. Its translation: CASSLSQGRQETQYF. The chain links TRBV7-9 to TRBJ2-5; tentatively, D is TRBD1 (5 bases). The CDR3 has 15 residues. Germline CDR1 reads SEHNR; CDR2 reads FQNEAQ (reference sequence). With 2 bases removed from V and 1 base from J, the gap between germline ends came to 11 bases. Variable domain in full (rest from reference TRBV7-9 and TRBJ2-5): DTGVSQNPRHKITKRGQNVTFRCDPISEHNRLYWYRQTLGQGPEFLTYFQNEAQLEKSRLLSDRFSAERPKGSFSTLEIQRTEQGDSAMYLCASSLSQGRQETQYFGPGTRLLVL.

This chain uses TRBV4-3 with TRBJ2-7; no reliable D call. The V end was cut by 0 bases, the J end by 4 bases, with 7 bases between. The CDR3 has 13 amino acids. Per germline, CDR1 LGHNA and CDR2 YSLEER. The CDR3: CASSQDFGYEQYF. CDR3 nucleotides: TGCGCCAGCAGCCAAGATTTTGGGTACGAGCAGTACTTC.

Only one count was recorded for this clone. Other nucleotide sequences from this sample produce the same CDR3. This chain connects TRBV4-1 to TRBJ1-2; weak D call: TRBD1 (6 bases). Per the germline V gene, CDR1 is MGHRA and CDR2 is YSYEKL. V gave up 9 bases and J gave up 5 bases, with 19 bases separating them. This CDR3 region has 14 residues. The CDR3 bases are TGCGCCAGTAGTCGAGAGACAGGTGCTTATGGCTACACCTTC. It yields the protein CASSRETGAYGYTF.

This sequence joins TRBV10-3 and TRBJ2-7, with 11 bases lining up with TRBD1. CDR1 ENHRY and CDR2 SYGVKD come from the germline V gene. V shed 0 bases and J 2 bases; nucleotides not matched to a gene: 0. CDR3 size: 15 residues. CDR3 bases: TGTGCCATCAGTGAGTCGGGACAGGGGGCCTACGAGCAGTACTTC. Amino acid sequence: CAISESGQGAYEQYF.

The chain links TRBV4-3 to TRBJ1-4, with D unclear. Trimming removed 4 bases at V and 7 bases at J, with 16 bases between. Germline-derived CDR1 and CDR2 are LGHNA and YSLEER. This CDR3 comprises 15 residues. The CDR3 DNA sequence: TGCGCCAGCAGCCGCCGACTGGGGTCCGGTGAAAAACTGTTTTTT. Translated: CASSRRLGSGEKLFF.

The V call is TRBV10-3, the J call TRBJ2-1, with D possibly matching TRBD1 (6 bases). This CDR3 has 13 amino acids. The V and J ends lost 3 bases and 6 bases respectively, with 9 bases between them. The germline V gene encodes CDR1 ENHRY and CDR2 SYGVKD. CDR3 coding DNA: TGTGCCATCAGTGACCAACAGGGCAATGAGCAGTTCTTC. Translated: CAISDQQGNEQFF.

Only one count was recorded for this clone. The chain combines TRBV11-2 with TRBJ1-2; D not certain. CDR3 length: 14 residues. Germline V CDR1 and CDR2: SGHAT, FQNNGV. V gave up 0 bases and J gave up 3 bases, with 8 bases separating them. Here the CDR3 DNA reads TGTGCCAGCAGCTTAGAGGCCGGGGACTATGGCTACACCTTC. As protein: CASSLEAGDYGYTF. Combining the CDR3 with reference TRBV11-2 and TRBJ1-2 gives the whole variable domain EAGVAQSPRYKIIEKRQSVAFWCNPISGHATLYWYQQILGQGPKLLIQFQNNGVVDDSQLPKDRFSAERLKGVDSTLKIQPAKLEDSAVYLCASSLEAGDYGYTFGSGTRLTVV.

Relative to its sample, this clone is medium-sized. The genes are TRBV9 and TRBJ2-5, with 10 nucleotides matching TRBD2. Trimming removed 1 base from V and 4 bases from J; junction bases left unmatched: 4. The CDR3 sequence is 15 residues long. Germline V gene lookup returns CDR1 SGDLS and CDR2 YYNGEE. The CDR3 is CASSVSGRAVETQYF. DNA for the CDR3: TGTGCCAGCAGCGTAAGCGGGAGGGCCGTAGAGACCCAGTACTTC.

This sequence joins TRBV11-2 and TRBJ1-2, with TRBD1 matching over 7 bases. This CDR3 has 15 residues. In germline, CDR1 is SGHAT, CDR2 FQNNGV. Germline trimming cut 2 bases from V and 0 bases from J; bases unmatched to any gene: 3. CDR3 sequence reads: CASSLWQGANYGYTF. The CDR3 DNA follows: TGTGCCAGCAGCTTATGGCAGGGGGCTAACTATGGCTACACCTTC. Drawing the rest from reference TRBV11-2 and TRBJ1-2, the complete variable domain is EAGVAQSPRYKIIEKRQSVAFWCNPISGHATLYWYQQILGQGPKLLIQFQNNGVVDDSQLPKDRFSAERLKGVDSTLKIQPAKLEDSAVYLCASSLWQGANYGYTFGSGTRLTVV.

The CDR3 DNA sequence: TGTGCCAGCACAGACAGTCCTAACTATGGCTACACCTTC. Residues: CASTDSPNYGYTF. The chain has TRBV9 and TRBJ1-2; D might be TRBD1 (5 bases). CDR3 length equals 13 residues. Germline V CDR1 and CDR2: SGDLS, YYNGEE. V was pared by 6 bases and J by 0 bases, with 9 bases between.

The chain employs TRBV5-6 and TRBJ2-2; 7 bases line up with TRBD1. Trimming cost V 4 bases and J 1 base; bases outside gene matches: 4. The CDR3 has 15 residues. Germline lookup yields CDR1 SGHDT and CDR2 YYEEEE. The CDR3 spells CASSGDRENTGELFF. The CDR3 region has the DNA TGTGCCAGCAGCGGAGACAGGGAGAACACCGGGGAGCTGTTTTTT.

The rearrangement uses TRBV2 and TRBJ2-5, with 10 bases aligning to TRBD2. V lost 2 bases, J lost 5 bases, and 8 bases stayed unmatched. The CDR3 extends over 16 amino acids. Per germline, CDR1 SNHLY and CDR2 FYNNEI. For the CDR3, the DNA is TGTGCCAGCAGTGAATTGTCTAGCGGGAGTTTGGAGACCCAGTACTTC. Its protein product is CASSELSSGSLETQYF.

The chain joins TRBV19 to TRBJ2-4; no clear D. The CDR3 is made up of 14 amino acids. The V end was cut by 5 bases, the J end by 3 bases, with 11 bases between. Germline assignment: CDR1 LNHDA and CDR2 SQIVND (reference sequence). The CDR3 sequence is CASSLRLDKNIQYF. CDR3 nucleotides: TGTGCCAGTAGTTTGCGTCTGGACAAAAACATTCAGTACTTC.

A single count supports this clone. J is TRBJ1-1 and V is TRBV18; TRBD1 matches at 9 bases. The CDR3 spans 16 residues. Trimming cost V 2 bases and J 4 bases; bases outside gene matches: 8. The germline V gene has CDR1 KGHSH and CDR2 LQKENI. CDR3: CASSPWDREASTEAFF. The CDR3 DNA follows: TGTGCCAGCTCACCATGGGACAGGGAGGCGAGCACTGAAGCTTTCTTT.

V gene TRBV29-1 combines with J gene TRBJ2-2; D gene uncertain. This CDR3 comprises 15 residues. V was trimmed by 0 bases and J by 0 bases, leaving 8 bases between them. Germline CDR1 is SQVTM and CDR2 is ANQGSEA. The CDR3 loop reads CSVEDDGSNTGELFF. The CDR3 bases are TGCAGCGTTGAAGACGACGGATCGAACACCGGGGAGCTGTTTTTT.

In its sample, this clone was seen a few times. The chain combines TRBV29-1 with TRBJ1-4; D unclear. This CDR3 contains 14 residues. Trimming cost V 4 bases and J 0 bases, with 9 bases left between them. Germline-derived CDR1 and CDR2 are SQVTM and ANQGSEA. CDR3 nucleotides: TGCAGCGTTGGAGACGGACCAACTAATGAAAAACTGTTTTTT. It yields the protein CSVGDGPTNEKLFF.

CDR3 sequence (DNA): TGTGCCAGCAGTGAGCCGTCCGGGACGGAGTTCTCCTACGAGCAGTACTTC. Its translation is CASSEPSGTEFSYEQYF. V and J are TRBV2 and TRBJ2-7; D is tentatively TRBD1 or TRBD2 (5 bases each). Germline CDR1 reads SNHLY; CDR2 reads FYNNEI. The CDR3 is 17 amino acids. The germline V and J ends were trimmed by 3 bases and 0 bases, with 18 bases remaining between them.

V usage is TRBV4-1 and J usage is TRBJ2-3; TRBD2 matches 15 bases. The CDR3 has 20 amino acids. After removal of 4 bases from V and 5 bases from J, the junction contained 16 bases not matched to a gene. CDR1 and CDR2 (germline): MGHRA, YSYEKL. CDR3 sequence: CASSLRAGTSGGQYLDTQYF. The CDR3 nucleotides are TGCGCCAGCAGCCTCCGCGCCGGGACTAGCGGGGGGCAGTATTTAGATACGCAGTATTTT.

The CDR3 loop reads CAWIPSNEQFF. The DNA of the CDR3 is TGTGCCTGGATCCCCAGCAATGAGCAGTTCTTC. The J gene is TRBJ2-1, the V gene TRBV30; D gene uncertain. This CDR3 spans 11 amino acids. Looked up from germline, CDR1 is GTSNPN and CDR2 is SVGIG (reference sequence). The V end was cut by 4 bases, the J end by 6 bases, with 7 bases between.

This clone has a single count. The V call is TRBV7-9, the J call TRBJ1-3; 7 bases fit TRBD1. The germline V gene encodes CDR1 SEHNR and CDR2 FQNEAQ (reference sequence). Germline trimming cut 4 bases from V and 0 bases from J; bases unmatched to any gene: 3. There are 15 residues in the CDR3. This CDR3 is CASSSTGRSGNTIYF. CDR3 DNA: TGTGCCAGCAGCTCGACAGGGCGCTCTGGAAACACCATATATTTT.